The 20 T cell receptor beta chains reported below all come from one sample, sequenced in a study of shared clonotypes between healthy human individuals. Sequencing was performed with immunoSEQ multiplex PCR; in TCRdb, only in-frame clones are kept and a portion is missing. The sample lists 2 million to 2.5 million clones; 93% were seen once. Specimen: naive CD4+ T cells from PBMCs. The subset was: CD45RA+ positively selected. All receptors come from a man aged 18 to 29 in good health. Some clones in this sample may be carry-over from other donors' samples.

The V call is TRBV6-6, the J call TRBJ1-4; D remains unclear. The CDR3 covers 13 residues. CDR1 is MNHNY and CDR2 is SVGAGI in the germline V gene (reference sequence). The germline V and J ends were trimmed by 10 bases and 4 bases, with 13 bases remaining between them. CDR3: CAIKGGNNEKLFF. CDR3 nucleotide sequence: TGTGCCATTAAGGGCGGCAATAATGAAAAACTGTTTTTT.

The chain has TRBV9 and TRBJ2-1; weak D call: TRBD1 (5 bases). Trimming took 1 base from V and 3 from J, leaving 11 bases between them. This CDR3 spans 15 amino acids. Looked up from germline, CDR1 is SGDLS and CDR2 is YYNGEE. The CDR3 region is CASSVSRGGYNEQFF. The DNA of the CDR3 is TGTGCCAGCAGCGTAAGTAGGGGCGGCTACAATGAGCAGTTCTTC.

This clone was detected only once. This sample includes further DNA sequences coding for the same CDR3. The chain uses TRBV19 and TRBJ2-4; D unclear. CDR3 size: 15 residues. Per the germline V gene, CDR1 is LNHDA and CDR2 is SQIVND (reference sequence). V was clipped by 6 bases and J by 0 bases, with 12 bases between them. Here the CDR3 reads CASSSGTLAKNIQYF. DNA of the CDR3: TGTGCCAGTAGCAGTGGCACCCTAGCCAAAAACATTCAGTACTTC.

The chain links TRBV6-4 to TRBJ2-1; TRBD1 might be the D (7 bases). This CDR3 has 13 amino acids. From germline, CDR1 is MRHNA and CDR2 SNTAGT. V was trimmed by 2 bases and J by 6 bases, leaving 8 bases between them. This chain's CDR3 is CASSDQGGNEQFF. The DNA for the CDR3 is TGTGCCAGCAGTGACCAGGGGGGCAATGAGCAGTTCTTC.

The chain links TRBV18 to TRBJ2-2, with TRBD1 matching 8 bases. The V gene end was trimmed by 3 bases and the J gene end by 4 bases; junction bases not matched to a gene: 7. This CDR3 has 16 amino acids. Germline CDR1 is KGHSH and CDR2 is LQKENI. CDR3 coding DNA: TGTGCCAGCTCACCCCCGGGACAGGTTACCACCGGGGAGCTGTTTTTT. Residues: CASSPPGQVTTGELFF.

Comment on this clone: Other DNA sequences in the sample encode the same CDR3. The V gene is TRBV9, the J gene TRBJ2-5; the match to TRBD1 covers 9 bases. There are 14 residues in the CDR3. The V gene's germline CDR1 is SGDLS and CDR2 YYNGEE. V was clipped by 2 bases and J by 5 bases; unmatched bases: 4. The CDR3: CASSVTGGQETQYF. The DNA for the CDR3 is TGTGCCAGCAGCGTTACAGGGGGCCAGGAGACCCAGTACTTC.

This clone was counted a single time. The chain recombines TRBV7-7 with TRBJ2-6, with D tentatively TRBD2 (5 bases). V was pared by 5 bases and J by 0 bases, with 8 bases between. The CDR3 totals 15 residues. Germline V CDR1 and CDR2: SSHAT, FNYEAQ (reference sequence). The CDR3 reads CASSPGVSGANVLTF. The DNA for the CDR3 is TGTGCCAGCAGCCCCGGGGTCTCTGGGGCCAACGTCCTGACTTTC.

The chain has TRBV5-1 and TRBJ1-1, with a possible D match to TRBD1 (5 bases). The V end lost 4 bases, the J end lost 1 base, and 14 bases lay between the germline ends. CDR1 and CDR2 (germline): SGHRS, YFSETQ. The CDR3 sequence is 15 residues long. The CDR3 DNA reads TGCGCCAGCAGCAGAATGGGAGGGGCGAACACTGAAGCTTTCTTT. Translated, it gives CASSRMGGANTEAFF. Drawing the rest from reference TRBV5-1 and TRBJ1-1, the complete variable domain is KAGVTQTPRYLIKTRGQQVTLSCSPISGHRSVSWYQQTPGQGLQFLFEYFSETQRNKGNFPGRFSGRQFSNSRSEMNVSTLELGDSALYLCASSRMGGANTEAFFGQGTRLTVV.

The V call is TRBV29-1, the J call TRBJ2-2; D not certain. This CDR3 has 12 residues. V dropped 7 bases and J dropped 3 bases, with 9 bases sitting between them. CDR1 and CDR2 (germline): SQVTM, ANQGSEA. The CDR3 DNA sequence: TGCAGCGGACAAGGCTACACCGGGGAGCTGTTTTTT. This codes for CSGQGYTGELFF.

This clone was counted a single time. The sample has other DNA sequences that encode this CDR3 too. J is TRBJ2-5 and V is TRBV5-1, with 9 nucleotides matching TRBD1. Germline CDR1 and CDR2: SGHRS and YFSETQ. V trimming: 8 bases; J trimming: 5 bases; junction bases outside the gene matches: 10. This CDR3 comprises 14 residues. The DNA for the CDR3 is TGCGCCAGTAGGGAACAGGGGGCCGGGGAGACCCAGTACTTC. Encoded protein: CASREQGAGETQYF. The complete variable domain, with remaining parts taken from reference TRBV5-1 and TRBJ2-5, reads KAGVTQTPRYLIKTRGQQVTLSCSPISGHRSVSWYQQTPGQGLQFLFEYFSETQRNKGNFPGRFSGRQFSNSRSEMNVSTLELGDSALYLCASREQGAGETQYFGPGTRLLVL.

The chain couples TRBV23-1 to TRBJ2-1; no definite D call. TRBV23-1 is treated as an ORF (open reading frame) with a function not yet certain. The CDR3 runs to 19 residues. With 0 bases removed from V and 5 bases from J, the gap between germline ends came to 23 bases. Here the CDR3 reads CASSQSIPVRVATNNEQFF. Here the CDR3 DNA reads TGCGCCAGCAGTCAATCGATTCCGGTTCGGGTCGCTACGAACAATGAGCAGTTCTTC.

The V call is TRBV29-1, the J call TRBJ2-7; TRBD1 agrees at 9 bases. Trimming cost V 4 bases and J 1 base; bases outside gene matches: 8. CDR3 length: 15 residues. The V gene's germline CDR1 is SQVTM and CDR2 ANQGSEA. DNA of the CDR3: TGCAGCGTTGTAGGGGACAGGGAATCATCCTACGAGCAGTACTTC. Its translation is CSVVGDRESSYEQYF.

This chain connects TRBV10-3 to TRBJ2-3, with 7 bases matching TRBD2. Trimming removed 8 bases from V and 0 bases from J; junction bases left unmatched: 2. Germline V gives CDR1 ENHRY, CDR2 SYGVKD. The CDR3 consists of 13 residues. The CDR3: CAILAASTDTQYF. CDR3 DNA sequence: TGTGCCATCCTAGCGGCTAGCACAGATACGCAGTATTTT.

This rearrangement joins TRBV28 to TRBJ2-7; TRBD2 might be the D (6 bases). The V gene's germline CDR1 is MDHEN and CDR2 SYDVKM. The ends were cut back, 3 bases at V and 3 bases at J, with 15 bases in the middle. The length of the CDR3 is 15 residues. The CDR3 DNA sequence: TGTGCCAGCAGTTTCACCGGGAGCTATCTCTACGAGCAGTACTTC. This encodes CASSFTGSYLYEQYF.

The chain uses TRBV4-3 and TRBJ2-2; 7 bases are a match to TRBD1. This CDR3 spans 16 amino acids. CDR1 and CDR2 from the germline V gene are LGHNA and YSLEER. V trimming: 2 bases; J trimming: 0 bases; junction bases outside the gene matches: 3. The CDR3 DNA is TGCGCCAGCAGCCAACTGACAGGGTCGAACACCGGGGAGCTGTTTTTT. This encodes CASSQLTGSNTGELFF.

The J gene is TRBJ2-1, the V gene TRBV7-9, with 8 bases identical to TRBD2. The CDR3 runs to 14 residues. In germline, CDR1 is SEHNR, CDR2 FQNEAQ (reference sequence). V was pared by 4 bases and J by 8 bases, with 7 bases of the junction left unmatched. The CDR3 DNA reads TGTGCCAGCAGCTCGGGACTAGTGGTCGATGAGCAGTTCTTC. Translation: CASSSGLVVDEQFF. The entire variable domain, with the rest obtained from reference TRBV7-9 and TRBJ2-1, is as follows: DTGVSQNPRHKITKRGQNVTFRCDPISEHNRLYWYRQTLGQGPEFLTYFQNEAQLEKSRLLSDRFSAERPKGSFSTLEIQRTEQGDSAMYLCASSSGLVVDEQFFGPGTRLTVL.

This chain uses TRBV30 with TRBJ2-1; a weak D match, TRBD2 (5 bases). Germline V gene lookup returns CDR1 GTSNPN and CDR2 SVGIG (reference sequence). With 3 bases removed from V and 7 bases from J, the gap between germline ends came to 13 bases. The CDR3 sequence is 13 residues long. CDR3 loop: CAWSGIVINEQFF. The CDR3 DNA reads TGTGCCTGGAGCGGGATCGTTATTAATGAGCAGTTCTTC.

Points on this clone: Other DNA sequences from this sample encode an identical CDR3 as well. The rearrangement links TRBV5-1 to TRBJ2-7, with D tentatively TRBD1 or TRBD2 (5 bases each). The V and J ends lost 0 bases and 6 bases respectively, with 13 bases between them. The CDR3 totals 14 residues. Germline lookup yields CDR1 SGHRS and CDR2 YFSETQ. CDR3 residues: CASSLGQGVREQYF. CDR3 bases: TGCGCCAGCAGCTTGGGCCAGGGAGTACGCGAGCAGTACTTC.

The CDR3 DNA reads TGTGCCAGCCGGGGGCAGGGATCCTCGACAACTAATGAAAAACTGTTTTTT. Amino acid sequence: CASRGQGSSTTNEKLFF. The chain links TRBV19 to TRBJ1-4; D might be TRBD1 (6 bases). The CDR3 is 17 amino acids. The V gene's germline CDR1 is LNHDA and CDR2 SQIVND (reference sequence). With 9 bases removed from V and 0 bases from J, the gap between germline ends came to 20 bases.

In this sample, this clone turned up a few times. This same CDR3 is encoded by further DNA sequences in the sample. The chain employs TRBV2 and TRBJ2-7; D might be TRBD1 (6 bases). The germline V gene encodes CDR1 SNHLY and CDR2 FYNNEI. This CDR3 is 13 amino acids long. V gave up 3 bases and J gave up 6 bases, with 12 bases separating them. In DNA form, the CDR3 reads TGTGCCAGCAGTGACAGGGGTCTCGGCGAGCAGTACTTC. Protein product: CASSDRGLGEQYF. The whole variable domain, filled in from reference TRBV2 and TRBJ2-7, reads EPEVTQTPSHQVTQMGQEVILRCVPISNHLYFYWYRQILGQKVEFLVSFYNNEISEKSEIFDDQFSVERPDGSNFTLKIRSTKLEDSAMYFCASSDRGLGEQYFGPGTRLTVT.